The 10 T cell receptor beta chains below were found in one sample sequenced in a study of shared clonotypes between healthy human individuals. Generated by immunoSEQ multiplex PCR, the TCRdb table keeps only in-frame clones and is missing some. This sample has about 1.1 million clones, with around three quarters found just once. Sequenced sample: memory CD4+ T cells from PBMCs. Stated subset: CD45RA-negative fraction. All receptors derive from a man aged 18 to 29 in good health. Some clones in this sample may be carry-over from other donors' samples.

The chain joins TRBV7-2 to TRBJ2-7, with no clear D. This CDR3 spans 17 amino acids. CDR1 SGHTA and CDR2 FQGNSA come from the germline V gene. V was pared by 5 bases and J by 3 bases, with 23 bases between. The CDR3 is CASSLYSWTGSGYEQYF. CDR3 in DNA: TGTGCCAGCAGCCTCTACTCCTGGACGGGTTCGGGCTACGAGCAGTACTTC. Looking up the rest from reference TRBV7-2 and TRBJ2-7 gives the full variable domain: GAGVSQSPSNKVTEKGKDVELRCDPISGHTALYWYRQSLGQGLEFLIYFQGNSAPDKSGLPSDRFSAERTGGSVSTLTIQRTQQEDSAVYLCASSLYSWTGSGYEQYFGPGTRLTVT.

The V gene is TRBV30, the J gene TRBJ2-7; 7 bases align to TRBD1. This CDR3 is 13 amino acids long. The germline CDR1 and CDR2 sequences are GTSNPN and SVGIG (reference sequence). Losses at the gene ends were 6 bases for V and 3 bases for J; bases not matched to a gene: 8. The CDR3, as DNA: TGTGCCTGTAACCGACAGGGACGCTACGAGCAGTACTTC. Its protein is CACNRQGRYEQYF.

CDR3: CASSLMGTGMDGELFF. The CDR3 DNA reads TGTGCCAGCAGCTTAATGGGAACAGGGATGGACGGGGAGCTGTTTTTT. The chain uses TRBV7-3 and TRBJ2-2, with a weak D call TRBD1 (6 bases). Germline values: CDR1 SGHTA, CDR2 FQGTGA. The CDR3 is 16 amino acids. Trimming took 1 base from V and 7 from J, leaving 16 bases between them.

CDR3 residues: CASSETGSKETQYF. CDR3 nucleotide sequence: TGTGCCAGCAGTGAGACAGGGTCTAAGGAGACCCAGTACTTC. J is TRBJ2-5 and V is TRBV6-1; 7 bases are shared with TRBD1. Germline V gives CDR1 MNHNS, CDR2 SASEGT. V lost 3 bases, J lost 5 bases, and 6 bases stayed unmatched. This CDR3 has 14 amino acids.

The chain couples TRBV7-9 to TRBJ1-1; possibly TRBD1 for D (5 bases). Trimming shortened V by 1 base and J by 4 bases, and 10 bases separated the two germline ends. The CDR3 is 14 amino acids. Germline CDR1 SEHNR, CDR2 FQNEAQ (reference sequence). For the CDR3, the DNA is TGTGCCAGCAGCTTAGGTCCGGGGGGCACTGAAGCTTTCTTT. Amino acids: CASSLGPGGTEAFF.

About this clone itself: This sample also contains other DNA sequences that code for the same CDR3. The chain carries TRBV15 and TRBJ2-7; TRBD1 agrees at 8 bases. V lost 6 bases to trimming and J lost 4 bases; unmatched junction nucleotides: 11. The length of the CDR3 is 15 residues. CDR1 is LNHNV and CDR2 is YYDKDF in the germline V gene (reference sequence). The CDR3 reads CATSRTGTGRYEQYF. The CDR3 DNA reads TGTGCCACCAGTCGAACCGGGACAGGACGTTACGAGCAGTACTTC.

The chain links TRBV7-8 to TRBJ2-1; maybe TRBD1 (6 bases). The V end was cut by 2 bases, the J end by 5 bases, with 10 bases between. CDR3 size: 14 residues. The germline CDR1 and CDR2 sequences are SGHVS and FQNEAQ. CDR3 nucleotides: TGTGCCAGCAGCTTAAGGGACATCGACAATGAGCAGTTCTTC. The encoded protein is CASSLRDIDNEQFF.

As regards this clone: Other DNA sequences in this sample translate to the same CDR3. The CDR3 reads CASRTGNNQPQHF. In nucleotides, the CDR3 is TGTGCCAGCAGGACAGGTAACAATCAGCCCCAGCATTTT. The rearrangement joins TRBV6-1 to TRBJ1-5, with D perhaps matching TRBD1 (6 bases). The ends were cut back, 6 bases at V and 3 bases at J, with 9 bases in the middle. This CDR3 contains 13 residues. In germline, CDR1 is MNHNS, CDR2 SASEGT.

The J gene is TRBJ2-7, the V gene TRBV29-1; TRBD1 agrees at 8 bases. The CDR3 consists of 14 residues. V trimming: 1 base; J trimming: 5 bases; junction bases outside the gene matches: 7. CDR1 is SQVTM and CDR2 is ANQGSEA in the germline V gene. CDR3 sequence reads: CSVEGGTGVDEQYF. Written as DNA, the CDR3 is TGCAGCGTTGAAGGAGGGACAGGTGTCGACGAGCAGTACTTC.

The rearrangement uses TRBV28 and TRBJ1-4, with D unresolved. Germline V gene lookup returns CDR1 MDHEN and CDR2 SYDVKM. Trimming removed 5 bases from V and 0 bases from J, with 13 bases in between. The CDR3 spans 16 residues. The CDR3 bases are TGTGCCAGCAGTCGGCAAGGAGCTTCAACTAATGAAAAACTGTTTTTT. Translation: CASSRQGASTNEKLFF.